This TCR beta chain was profiled in a study of blood T cell repertoires in COVID-19. Whole-study context: Acute and convalescent COVID-19 samples came from the United States, Italy and Spain. Sample material is recorded as cDNA or gDNA derived from T cells, B-cell-depleted T cells, or PBMCs.

The CDR3 totals 15 residues. CDR1 KGHDR and CDR2 SFDVKD come from the germline V gene. Unmatched junction bases numbered 6, after V lost 4 bases and J lost 4 bases. As handled by the study authors: Amplification of reference gene primers was used by the study to estimate nucleated cell counts. Method: immunoSEQ multiplex PCR; TCRdb's copy keeps in-frame clones and lacks some. Clonal size and the V and J genes are those of that table, whereas D and trimming came from the DNA. Of about 160,000 clones listed, roughly 74% are singletons. Sequencing used peripheral blood. The chain couples TRBV24-1 to TRBJ1-2; 9 bases line up with TRBD1. This clonotype originated in a woman of 80 years or more with acute or convalescent COVID-19. CDR3 sequence: CATSDHTGGSYGYTF. The CDR3 DNA is TGTGCCACCAGTGACCATACAGGGGGCTCCTATGGCTACACCTTC.